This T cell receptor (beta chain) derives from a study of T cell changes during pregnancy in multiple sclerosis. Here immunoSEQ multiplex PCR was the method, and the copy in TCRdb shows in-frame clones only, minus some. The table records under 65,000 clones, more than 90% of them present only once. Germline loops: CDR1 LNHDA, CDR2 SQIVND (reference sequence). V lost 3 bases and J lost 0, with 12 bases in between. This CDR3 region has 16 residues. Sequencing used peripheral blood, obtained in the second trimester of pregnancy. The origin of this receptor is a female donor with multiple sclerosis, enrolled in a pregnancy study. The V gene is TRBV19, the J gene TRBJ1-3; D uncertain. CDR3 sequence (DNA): TGTGCCAGTAGTATTTGGGCAGACCTCTCTGGAAACACCATATATTTT. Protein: CASSIWADLSGNTIYF. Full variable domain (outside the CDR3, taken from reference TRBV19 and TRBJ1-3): DGGITQSPKYLFRKEGQNVTLSCEQNLNHDAMYWYRQDPGQGLRLIYYSQIVNDFQKGDIAEGYSVSREKKESFPLTVTSAQKNPTAFYLCASSIWADLSGNTIYFGEGSWLTVV.